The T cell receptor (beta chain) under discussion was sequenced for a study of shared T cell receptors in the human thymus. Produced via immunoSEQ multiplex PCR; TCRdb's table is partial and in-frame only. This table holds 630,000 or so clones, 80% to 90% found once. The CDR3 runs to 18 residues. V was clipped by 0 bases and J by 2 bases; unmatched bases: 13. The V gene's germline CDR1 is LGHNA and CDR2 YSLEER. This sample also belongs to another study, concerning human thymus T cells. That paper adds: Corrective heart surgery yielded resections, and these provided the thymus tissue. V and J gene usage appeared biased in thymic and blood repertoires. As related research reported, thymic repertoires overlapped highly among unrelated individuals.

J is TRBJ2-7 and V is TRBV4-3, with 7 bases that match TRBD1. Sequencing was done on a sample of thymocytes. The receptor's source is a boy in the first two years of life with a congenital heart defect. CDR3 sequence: CASSQDSGRQGVPYEQYF. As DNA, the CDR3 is TGCGCCAGCAGCCAAGATTCGGGAAGGCAGGGGGTTCCCTACGAGCAGTACTTC.